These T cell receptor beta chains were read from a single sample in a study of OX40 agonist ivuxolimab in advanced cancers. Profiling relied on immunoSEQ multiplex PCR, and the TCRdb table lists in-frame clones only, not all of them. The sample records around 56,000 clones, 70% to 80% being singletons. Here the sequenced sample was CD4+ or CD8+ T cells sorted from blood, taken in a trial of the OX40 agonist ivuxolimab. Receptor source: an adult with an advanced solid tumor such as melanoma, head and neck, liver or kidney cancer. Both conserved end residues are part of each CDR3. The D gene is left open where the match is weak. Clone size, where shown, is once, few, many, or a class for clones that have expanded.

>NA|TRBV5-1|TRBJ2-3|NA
CASSLSGLSLQYF
TGCGCCAGCAGCTTGTCCGGACTGAGCTTGCAGTATTTT
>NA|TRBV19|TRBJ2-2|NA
CASSIFGPTGELFF
TGTGCCAGTAGTATTTTCGGGCCCACCGGGGAGCTGTTTTTT
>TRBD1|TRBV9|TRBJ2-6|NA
CASSPRDSILGANVLTF
TGTGCCAGCAGCCCCCGGGACAGTATACTTGGGGCCAACGTCCTGACTTTC
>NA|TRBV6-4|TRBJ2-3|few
CASSDSGINPDTQYF
TGTGCCAGCAGTGACTCGGGGATAAACCCAGATACGCAGTATTTT
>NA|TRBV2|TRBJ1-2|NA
CASSESLLGRTNYGYTF
TGTGCCAGCAGTGAAAGTCTTCTGGGGCGGACTAACTATGGCTACACCTTC
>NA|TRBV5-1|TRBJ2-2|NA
CASSLDSGFGELFF
TGCGCCAGCAGCTTGGATAGCGGTTTCGGGGAGCTGTTTTTT
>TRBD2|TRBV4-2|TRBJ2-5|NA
CASSPRGGRWETQYF
TGTGCCAGCAGCCCACGCGGGGGGCGATGGGAGACCCAGTACTTC
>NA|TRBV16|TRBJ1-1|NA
CASSRQEALGTEAFF
TGTGCCAGCAGCCGTCAAGAGGCTTTGGGCACTGAAGCTTTCTTT
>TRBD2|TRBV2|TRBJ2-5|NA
CASTEGLAGGLGETQYF
TGTGCCAGCACCGAGGGACTAGCGGGGGGCCTGGGAGAGACCCAGTACTTC
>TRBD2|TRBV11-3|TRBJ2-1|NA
CASSSLGLAGGVNEQFF
TGTGCCAGCAGCTCCCTGGGACTAGCGGGAGGAGTGAATGAGCAGTTCTTC
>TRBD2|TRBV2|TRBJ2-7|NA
CASISREGGEQYF
TGTGCCAGCATTTCGCGGGAGGGAGGCGAGCAGTACTTC
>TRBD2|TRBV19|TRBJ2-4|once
CASSIALAGNIQYF
TGTGCCAGTAGTATAGCCCTAGCGGGGAACATTCAGTACTTC
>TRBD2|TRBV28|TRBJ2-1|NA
CASSLLGGHNEQFF
TGTGCCAGCAGTTTATTGGGAGGGCACAATGAGCAGTTCTTC
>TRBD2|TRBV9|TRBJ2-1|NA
CASNWAGGSYNEQFF
TGTGCCAGCAACTGGGCGGGAGGGTCCTACAATGAGCAGTTCTTC
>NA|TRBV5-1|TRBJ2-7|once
CASSWGRSYEQYF
TGCGCCAGCAGCTGGGGTCGCTCCTACGAGCAGTACTTC
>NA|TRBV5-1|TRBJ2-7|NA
CASSLDRVYEQYF
TGCGCCAGCAGCTTGGACAGGGTGTACGAGCAGTACTTC
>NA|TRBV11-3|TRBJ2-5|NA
CASSASYTAGRPLQETQYF
TGTGCCAGCAGCGCGTCCTACACGGCGGGTCGACCGCTCCAAGAGACCCAGTACTTC
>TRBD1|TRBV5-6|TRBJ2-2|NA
CASSLVGQAITGELFF
TGTGCCAGCAGCTTGGTGGGACAGGCGATCACCGGGGAGCTGTTTTTT